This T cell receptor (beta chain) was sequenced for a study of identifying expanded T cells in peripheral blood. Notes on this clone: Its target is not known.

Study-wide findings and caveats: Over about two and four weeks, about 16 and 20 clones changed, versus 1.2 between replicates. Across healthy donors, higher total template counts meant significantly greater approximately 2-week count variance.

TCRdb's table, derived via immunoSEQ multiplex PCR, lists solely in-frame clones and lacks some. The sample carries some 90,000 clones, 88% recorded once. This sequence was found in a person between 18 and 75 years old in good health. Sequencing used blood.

CDR3 bases: TGTGCCAGCAGCTCCGACAGGGGAAGCACTGAAGCTTTCTTT. It yields the protein CASSSDRGSTEAFF. J is TRBJ1-1 and V is TRBV5-8; 8 nucleotides align to TRBD1. The CDR3 contains 14 residues. V lost 3 bases, J lost 4 bases, and 5 bases stayed unmatched. The V gene's germline CDR1 is SGHTS and CDR2 YDEGEE.